This T cell receptor beta chain was captured by sequencing in a study of T cell responses to AZD1222 COVID-19 vaccine. Comment on this clone: No antigen is known for it.

Using immunoSEQ multiplex PCR, the repertoire was profiled, and TCRdb retains in-frame clones only, with some absent. The data show roughly 150,000 clones, 70% to 90% seen once. Whole-study results and caveats: Baseline seropositives among AZD1222 recipients totaled only five or six. Repertoires were collected only later (after the peak T cell response had occurred).

Sequenced material: peripheral blood, taken after recovery from COVID-19. This receptor was obtained from an adult who had recovered from COVID-19.

CDR3 region: CASSRNFGTEAFF. DNA for the CDR3: TGCGCCAGCAGCCGTAACTTTGGGACTGAAGCTTTCTTT. V and J are TRBV4-1 and TRBJ1-1; D remains unclear. The CDR3 totals 13 residues. V dropped 4 bases and J dropped 5 bases, with 11 bases sitting between them. The germline V gene has CDR1 MGHRA and CDR2 YSYEKL.